This TCR beta chain was identified in a study of metastatic and nonmetastatic thyroid tumors. Notes on this clone: Its antigen is not known.

There were no patients who had received any treatment before thyroid surgery. General observations from the study: Patients with malignant thyroid tumors reportedly had significantly higher TCR beta diversity than those with benign nodules, in blood and tumor.

TCRdb called clones again from the PCR reads with MiXCR. The sample includes 8,500 to 13,000 clones, roughly a quarter of them seen just once. Germline V gene sequence: CDR1 MNHEY, CDR2 SVGEGT. The junction had 14 bases not matched to a gene; V was cut back by 5 bases and J by 3 bases. The CDR3 is made up of 19 amino acids. The chain joins TRBV6-2 or TRBV6-3 to TRBJ2-5, with TRBD2 matching over 14 bases. This TCR was recovered from a female donor with papillary thyroid cancer or a benign thyroid nodule (not recorded which). Some clones in this sample may be carry-over from other donors' samples. What was sequenced was tumor tissue. CDR3: CASSAGTSGRGPEEETQYF. Written as DNA, the CDR3 is TGTGCCAGCAGTGCGGGGACTAGCGGGAGAGGGCCCGAAGAAGAGACCCAGTACTTC.